One sample yielded the 32 T cell receptor beta chains listed below, sequenced in a study of T-cell memory formation after mild COVID-19. Via MiXCR, TCRdb re-called the 5' RACE reads, giving one row per CDR3 protein. The data contain about 210,000 distinct CDR3 sequences, 27% of them singletons. The specimen sequenced was PBMCs or a T cell subset sorted from them (not recorded which). The receptors were gathered from an adult woman who had mild COVID-19 (a few samples of this study predate the infection). Cell type and time point are not known.

The chain links TRBV24-1 to TRBJ1-4; 7 bases fit TRBD1. The V and J ends lost 5 bases and 5 bases, in that order; junction bases with no gene match: 10. The germline gives CDR1 KGHDR, CDR2 SFDVKD. CDR3 length: 16 amino acids. CDR3 in amino acids: CATSVGGGTANEKLFF. The DNA for the CDR3 is TGTGCCACCAGTGTAGGGGGCGGGACGGCGAATGAAAAACTGTTTTTT.

This rearrangement joins TRBV12-3 or TRBV12-4 to TRBJ2-3; TRBD2 agrees at 8 bases. This CDR3 is 15 amino acids long. J was trimmed by 3 bases and V by 5 bases; bases with no gene match: 7. CDR3 bases: TGTGCCAGCAGTGCCGGTGCGGGAGGAACAGATACGCAGTATTTT. Amino acids: CASSAGAGGTDTQYF.

This chain links TRBV11-3 with TRBJ1-1, with D unclear. This CDR3 is built from 12 residues. The V gene lost 8 bases and the J gene lost 0 bases, with 7 bases spanning the gap. Germline-derived CDR1 and CDR2 are SGHNT and YENEEA. The CDR3 bases are TGTGCCAGCCAACAATTGAACACTGAAGCTTTCTTT. The encoded protein is CASQQLNTEAFF.

V and J are TRBV30 and TRBJ1-1; D is undetermined. Trimming took 5 bases from V and 1 from J, leaving 11 bases between them. Germline V gene sequence: CDR1 GTSNPN, CDR2 SVGIG (reference sequence). The CDR3 runs to 13 residues. Here the CDR3 DNA reads TGTGCCTGGGGTACCGTCAAGAACACTGAAGCTTTCTTT. Translated: CAWGTVKNTEAFF.

CDR3 bases: TGTGCCAGCAGTTCGTCTGACCGGGAGGGGAGAGAGCAGTACTTC. Its protein product is CASSSSDREGREQYF. This chain joins TRBV7-9 and TRBJ2-7, with 8 bases aligning to TRBD2. CDR1 and CDR2 from the germline V gene are SEHNR and FQNEAQ (reference sequence). V was pared by 6 bases and J by 7 bases, with 14 bases of the junction left unmatched. The CDR3 consists of 15 residues.

V is TRBV6-2 or TRBV6-3 and J is TRBJ2-3; no firm D call. V was clipped by 3 bases and J by 6 bases, with 22 bases between them. This CDR3 is 17 amino acids long. The V gene's germline CDR1 is MNHEY and CDR2 SVGEGT. In DNA, the CDR3 is TGTGCCAGCAGTTATCCCCTTAGCCGTGGAGCTCCGGATACGCAGTATTTT. This translates into CASSYPLSRGAPDTQYF.

This clonotype has only a few counts. The chain carries TRBV6-5 and TRBJ2-7; 11 bases agree with TRBD2. The CDR3 consists of 15 residues. J gave up 3 bases and V 6 bases, and 7 bases lay outside the gene matches. CDR1 MNHEY and CDR2 SVGAGI come from the germline V gene. The CDR3 bases are TGTGCCAGCAGCTCCGGGACTAGCGGTGTCTACGAGCAGTACTTC. It codes for CASSSGTSGVYEQYF.

The rearrangement links TRBV9 to TRBJ1-6; a possible D gene is TRBD1 (5 bases). The CDR3 runs 13 residues. The V and J ends lost 0 bases and 10 bases respectively, with 8 bases between them. Germline loops: CDR1 SGDLS, CDR2 YYNGEE. In nucleotides, the CDR3 is TGTGCCAGCAGCGTAGGCTCAGGGTCACCCCTCCACTTT. This sequence encodes CASSVGSGSPLHF.

The rearrangement joins TRBV6-1 to TRBJ2-4; a possible D gene is TRBD1 (5 bases). Trimming stripped 4 bases from V and 5 bases from J, with 12 bases between. Germline lookup yields CDR1 MNHNS and CDR2 SASEGT. The CDR3 spans 14 residues. The CDR3, as DNA: TGTGCCAGCAGTGGACCGGACAAGGAAAACATTCAGTACTTC. It is translated as CASSGPDKENIQYF.

The chain uses TRBV6-6 and TRBJ2-2; D is unresolved. Germline V CDR1 and CDR2: MNHNY, SVGAGI (reference sequence). Trimming took 2 bases from V and 4 from J, leaving 11 bases between them. The CDR3 totals 15 residues. Here the CDR3 DNA reads TGTGCCAGCAGTTACGAGGCAGGTTCCACCGGGGAGCTGTTTTTT. Translation: CASSYEAGSTGELFF.

This chain links TRBV2 with TRBJ1-2; D is undetermined. The V gene's germline CDR1 is SNHLY and CDR2 FYNNEI. The CDR3 runs to 12 residues. Deletions cut 6 bases from V and 8 bases from J, with 13 bases between. CDR3 bases: TGTGCCAGCAGCCCCGGAAATAAGGGCTACACCTTC. Its protein product is CASSPGNKGYTF.

This clonotype was picked up a small number of times. This rearrangement joins TRBV5-1 to TRBJ2-7; TRBD1 matches at 7 bases. The CDR3 loop spans 15 amino acids. Germline V gene data show CDR1 as SGHRS and CDR2 as YFSETQ. The J segment lost 4 bases and the V segment lost 5 bases, leaving 12 bases of the junction unmatched. CDR3 region: CASRQGQAAGYEQYF. CDR3 nucleotide sequence: TGCGCCAGCAGGCAAGGACAGGCCGCAGGGTACGAGCAGTACTTC. The complete variable domain, with remaining parts taken from reference TRBV5-1 and TRBJ2-7, reads KAGVTQTPRYLIKTRGQQVTLSCSPISGHRSVSWYQQTPGQGLQFLFEYFSETQRNKGNFPGRFSGRQFSNSRSEMNVSTLELGDSALYLCASRQGQAAGYEQYFGPGTRLTVT.

The rearrangement uses TRBV3-1 and TRBJ2-7; 7 nucleotides match TRBD1. J was trimmed by 5 bases and V by 3 bases; bases with no gene match: 7. The length of the CDR3 is 14 residues. Germline lookup yields CDR1 LGHDT and CDR2 YNNKEL (reference sequence). The CDR3 sequence is CASSHGTVRNEQYF. The CDR3 nucleotides are TGTGCCAGCAGCCACGGGACAGTCCGCAACGAGCAGTACTTC.

The chain uses TRBV6-5 and TRBJ2-1; no firm D call. V gave up 6 bases and J gave up 5 bases, with 11 bases separating them. The length of the CDR3 is 13 residues. CDR1 is MNHEY and CDR2 is SVGAGI in the germline V gene. CDR3 region: CASSSLGNNEQFF. In nucleotides, the CDR3 is TGTGCCAGCAGCTCACTCGGCAACAATGAGCAGTTCTTC.

Only one count was recorded for this clonotype. V gene TRBV4-1 combines with J gene TRBJ2-3; no firm D call. Trimming cost V 1 base and J 4 bases, with 12 bases left between them. Germline V gene sequence: CDR1 MGHRA, CDR2 YSYEKL. This CDR3 comprises 15 residues. CDR3 nucleotides: TGCGCCAGCAGCCAAGGCATAGGGATGTCAGATACGCAGTATTTT. Encoded protein: CASSQGIGMSDTQYF.

The chain employs TRBV12-3 or TRBV12-4 and TRBJ1-1; D uncertain. The CDR3 runs to 12 residues. Trimming took 5 bases from V and 5 from J, leaving 9 bases between them. CDR3 DNA: TGTGCCAGCAGTGCCCCGGGGACTGAAGCTTTCTTT. Amino acid sequence: CASSAPGTEAFF.

The V call is TRBV7-3, the J call TRBJ2-2; TRBD1 matches 9 bases. The CDR3 consists of 19 residues. CDR1 SGHTA and CDR2 FQGTGA come from the germline V gene. The trim removed 0 bases at V and 0 bases at J, leaving 8 bases unmatched. The CDR3 protein is CASSLTGTGLIANTGELFF. CDR3 DNA sequence: TGTGCCAGCAGCTTAACCGGGACAGGGCTTATCGCGAACACCGGGGAGCTGTTTTTT.

This chain uses TRBV4-1 with TRBJ1-1; no clear D gene. This CDR3 contains 15 residues. The germline gives CDR1 MGHRA, CDR2 YSYEKL. Deletions cut 0 bases from V and 3 bases from J, with 11 bases between. CDR3 coding DNA: TGCGCCAGCAGCCAAGACCTCGGCGGACACACTGAAGCTTTCTTT. It encodes CASSQDLGGHTEAFF.

The J gene is TRBJ1-5, the V gene TRBV6-2 or TRBV6-3; 7 positions agree with TRBD1. The germline gives CDR1 MNHEY, CDR2 SVGEGT. The CDR3 consists of 17 residues. After removal of 2 bases from V and 4 bases from J, the junction contained 11 bases not matched to a gene. DNA of the CDR3: TGTGCCAGCAGTTACAGCCAAAGGGGGCATTGGAATCAGCCCCAGCATTTT. It encodes CASSYSQRGHWNQPQHF.

This chain links TRBV29-1 with TRBJ1-1; maybe TRBD1 (5 bases). V lost 7 bases and J 6 bases, leaving 6 bases between the germline ends. This CDR3 has 9 amino acids. Germline values: CDR1 SQVTM, CDR2 ANQGSEA. The CDR3 region is CSGGPEAFF. In DNA, the CDR3 is TGCAGCGGGGGCCCTGAAGCTTTCTTT.

This clonotype was counted once. This chain uses TRBV3-1 with TRBJ2-2, with TRBD2 matching 8 bases. Germline CDR1 and CDR2: LGHDT and YNNKEL (reference sequence). CDR3 size: 16 residues. V shed 1 base, J shed 6 bases, and the junction held 7 bases outside the gene matches. The CDR3 bases are TGTGCCAGCAGCCAAGTGCGGCCAGCGGGAGCCGGGGAGCTGTTTTTT. Encoded protein: CASSQVRPAGAGELFF.

This clonotype was counted only a few times. The J gene is TRBJ1-2, the V gene TRBV6-5, with 7 nucleotides matching TRBD1. Germline V lookup: CDR1 MNHEY, CDR2 SVGAGI. The length of the CDR3 is 12 residues. V lost 7 bases, J lost 8 bases, and 7 bases stayed unmatched. CDR3 DNA: TGTGCCAGCACCGACAGGGTTGGGGGCTACACCTTC. Its translation: CASTDRVGGYTF.

The chain carries TRBV12-3 or TRBV12-4 and TRBJ1-5; D remains ambiguous. With 7 bases removed from V and 0 bases from J, the gap between germline ends came to 4 bases. The CDR3 spans 12 residues. As DNA, the CDR3 is TGTGCCAGCAAATATAGCAATCAGCCCCAGCATTTT. This sequence encodes CASKYSNQPQHF.

This clonotype was seen more than once but under ten times. The rearrangement uses TRBV15 and TRBJ1-6; D is unresolved. V dropped 2 bases and J dropped 0 bases, with 14 bases sitting between them. Germline V CDR1 and CDR2: LNHNV, YYDKDF (reference sequence). The CDR3 sequence is 18 residues long. The CDR3 is CATSRTNGPSSYNSPLHF. The CDR3 DNA is TGTGCCACCAGCAGAACTAACGGACCGAGCTCCTATAATTCACCCCTCCACTTT.

Only a few counts were recorded for this clonotype. The chain joins TRBV11-2 to TRBJ2-7; D might be TRBD1 (7 bases). The CDR3 runs 17 residues. The germline CDR1 and CDR2 sequences are SGHAT and FQNNGV. V gave up 3 bases and J gave up 1 base, with 19 bases separating them. CDR3 sequence: CASSFSQGGWVSYEQYF. The CDR3 DNA follows: TGTGCCAGCAGCTTCTCCCAGGGGGGATGGGTGTCCTACGAGCAGTACTTC.

CDR3 amino acids: CASGEYEQYF. The DNA of the CDR3 is TGTGCCAGCGGGGAATACGAGCAGTACTTC. The chain links TRBV25-1 to TRBJ2-7; D call uncertain. The V end was cut by 8 bases, the J end by 4 bases, with 6 bases between. Germline-derived CDR1 and CDR2 are MGHDK and SYGVNS. There are 10 residues in the CDR3.

Of note for this clonotype: The junction does not match germline at one end; this may be a read error. The gene calls are TRBV29-1 and TRBJ2-3; D tentatively fits TRBD1 or TRBD2 (6 bases each). The CDR3 spans 13 residues. Germline CDR1 reads SQVTM; CDR2 reads ANQGSEA. Here the CDR3 DNA reads TGCAGTGGTAAAGGCGGGACAACAGATATGCAGTATTTT. This encodes CSGKGGTTDMQYF.

The chain links TRBV2 to TRBJ2-7; TRBD1 or TRBD2 may be the D gene (5 bases each). Trimming took off 2 bases at V and 2 bases at J, with 10 bases between the two ends. Germline V CDR1 and CDR2: SNHLY, FYNNEI. The CDR3 is made up of 14 amino acids. Here the CDR3 DNA reads TGTGCCAGCAGTGAATTCGGGGCCGCCTACGAGCAGTACTTC. The encoded protein is CASSEFGAAYEQYF. Looking up the rest from reference TRBV2 and TRBJ2-7 gives the full variable domain: EPEVTQTPSHQVTQMGQEVILRCVPISNHLYFYWYRQILGQKVEFLVSFYNNEISEKSEIFDDQFSVERPDGSNFTLKIRSTKLEDSAMYFCASSEFGAAYEQYFGPGTRLTVT.

The chain combines TRBV7-9 with TRBJ2-7; D not resolved. This CDR3 contains 14 residues. The V end was cut by 5 bases, the J end by 0 bases, with 11 bases between. From germline, CDR1 is SEHNR and CDR2 FQNEAQ (reference sequence). In DNA form, the CDR3 reads TGTGCCAGCAGCCCATGGACCTCCTCCTACGAGCAGTACTTC. Amino acid sequence: CASSPWTSSYEQYF.

The rearrangement links TRBV7-2 to TRBJ1-6, with no clear D. Looked up from germline, CDR1 is SGHTA and CDR2 is FQGNSA. V lost 3 bases and J 1 base, leaving 10 bases between the germline ends. The CDR3 contains 16 residues. CDR3 sequence: CASSLGYNSYNSPLHF. The DNA for the CDR3 is TGTGCCAGCAGCTTGGGGTACAATTCCTATAATTCACCCCTCCACTTT.

Remarks on this clonotype: The junction departs from germline at one end; a sequencing error may be responsible. This chain joins TRBV19 and TRBJ2-1; 8 bases map to TRBD1. Germline CDR1 is LNHDA and CDR2 is SQIVND (reference sequence). The CDR3 length is 15 residues. The CDR3: CASSMGGRGLDEQFF. In DNA form, the CDR3 reads TGTGCCAGCAGTATGGGAGGCAGGGGGCTAGACGAGCAGTTCTTC.

The genes are TRBV4-1 and TRBJ2-7; 9 bases are shared with TRBD1. Per germline, CDR1 MGHRA and CDR2 YSYEKL. The CDR3 runs 16 residues. With 4 bases clipped from V and 2 bases from J, the junction kept 9 bases outside the gene matches. The CDR3 sequence is CASSLHRDRAPYEQYF. CDR3 DNA sequence: TGCGCCAGCAGCCTACACCGGGACAGGGCTCCCTACGAGCAGTACTTC.